Included here is one TCR beta chain sequence, with context. What it recognizes is unknown. This sample is drawn from a study of response to subunit inactivated influenza vaccine. General study points: Each seasonal influenza vaccination, the authors suggested, recruits few new T cells.

TCRdb reanalysed the RT-PCR reads using MiXCR and keeps one entry per CDR3 protein. In the table there are around 710,000 distinct CDR3 sequences, approximately 14% of which are singletons. This CDR3 has 13 amino acids. Trimming removed 6 bases at V and 7 bases at J, with 19 bases between. From germline, CDR1 is DFQATT and CDR2 SNEGSKA (reference sequence). The material was PBMCs from blood, obtained roughly 2 weeks before vaccination. The chain employs TRBV20-1 and TRBJ2-7, with D perhaps being TRBD1 or TRBD2 (6 bases each). The origin of this receptor is a man aged 50 or older who received an inactivated influenza vaccine. CDR3 sequence: CSAPGDRSREQYF. The CDR3 nucleotides are TGCAGTGCCCCGGGAGACAGGTCTAGGGAGCAGTACTTC.